One and the same sample provided the 4 T cell receptor beta chains below, sequenced in a study of post-analysis software for immune sequencing data. Study observations and caveats: TRBV5-6, TRBV5-1 and TRBV20-1 belonged to a set of about five TRBV segments that were more frequent in patients than controls.

The antigens for these receptors are not known. Carried by the TCR beta cDNA libraries were unique molecular identifiers. TCRdb passed the PCR reads through MiXCR, listing each CDR3 protein once. The data contain approximately 770,000 distinct CDR3 sequences, about 43% of them singletons. What was sequenced was blood. The receptors were gathered from a girl aged 10 to 17 with multiple sclerosis.

This clonotype has more than one count but fewer than ten. This chain's CDR3 is CSARRGRNQPQHF. The CDR3 DNA follows: TGCAGTGCTAGACGAGGTCGCAATCAGCCCCAGCATTTT. The chain has TRBV20-1 and TRBJ1-5; D unresolved. Trimming removed 2 bases at V and 2 bases at J, with 7 bases between. This CDR3 has 13 amino acids. Germline CDR1 reads DFQATT; CDR2 reads SNEGSKA (reference sequence).

This clonotype has just a few counts. The chain is built from TRBV10-2 and TRBJ2-7; possible D gene TRBD2, 6 bases. Germline V gives CDR1 WSHSY, CDR2 SAAADI. CDR3 length: 12 amino acids. V lost 2 bases to trimming and J lost 4 bases, with 6 bases between them. The CDR3: CASSEREYEQYF. CDR3 coding DNA: TGCGCCAGCAGTGAGCGGGAGTACGAGCAGTACTTC.

The rearrangement uses TRBV20-1 and TRBJ2-2; 11 nucleotides match TRBD2. CDR1 and CDR2 (germline): DFQATT, SNEGSKA (reference sequence). The length of the CDR3 is 16 residues. J lost 6 bases, V lost 0 bases, and 6 bases had no gene match. The CDR3 is CSARDRIAGGAGELFF. CDR3 nucleotides: TGCAGTGCTAGAGATCGGATAGCGGGAGGGGCCGGGGAGCTGTTTTTT.

The rearrangement joins TRBV6-5 to TRBJ2-5; possible D gene TRBD2, 5 bases. From germline, CDR1 is MNHEY and CDR2 SVGAGI. The CDR3 consists of 13 residues. V was pared by 0 bases and J by 4 bases, with 6 bases between. DNA of the CDR3: TGTGCCAGCAGTTACTCTCTAGCAGAGACCCAGTACTTC. Encoded protein: CASSYSLAETQYF.